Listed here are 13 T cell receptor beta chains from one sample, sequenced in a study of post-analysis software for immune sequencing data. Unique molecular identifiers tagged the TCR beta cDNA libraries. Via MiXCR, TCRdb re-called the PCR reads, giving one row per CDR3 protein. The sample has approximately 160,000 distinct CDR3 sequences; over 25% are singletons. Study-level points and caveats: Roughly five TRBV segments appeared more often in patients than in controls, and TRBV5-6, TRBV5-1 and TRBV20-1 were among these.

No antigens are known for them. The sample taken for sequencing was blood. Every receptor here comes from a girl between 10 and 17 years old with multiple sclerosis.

The CDR3 protein is CSAGGTVGTEAFF. In DNA, the CDR3 is TGCAGCGCCGGAGGGACAGTGGGGACTGAAGCTTTCTTT. V and J are TRBV29-1 and TRBJ1-1, with TRBD1 identical over 7 bases. This CDR3 comprises 13 residues. Germline V CDR1 and CDR2: SQVTM, ANQGSEA. Unmatched junction bases numbered 10, after V lost 7 bases and J lost 5 bases.

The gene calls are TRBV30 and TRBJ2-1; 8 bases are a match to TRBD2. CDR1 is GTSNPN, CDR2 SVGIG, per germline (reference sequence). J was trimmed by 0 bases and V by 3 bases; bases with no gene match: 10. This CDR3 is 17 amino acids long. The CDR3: CAWRKGTGGSSYNEQFF. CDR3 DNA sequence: TGTGCCTGGAGAAAAGGGACGGGAGGGAGCTCCTACAATGAGCAGTTCTTC. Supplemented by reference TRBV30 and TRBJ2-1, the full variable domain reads SQTIHQWPATLVQPVGSPLSLECTVEGTSNPNLYWYRQAAGRGLQLLFYSVGIGQISSEVPQNLSASRPQDRQFILSSKKLLLSDSGFYLCAWRKGTGGSSYNEQFFGPGTRLTVL.

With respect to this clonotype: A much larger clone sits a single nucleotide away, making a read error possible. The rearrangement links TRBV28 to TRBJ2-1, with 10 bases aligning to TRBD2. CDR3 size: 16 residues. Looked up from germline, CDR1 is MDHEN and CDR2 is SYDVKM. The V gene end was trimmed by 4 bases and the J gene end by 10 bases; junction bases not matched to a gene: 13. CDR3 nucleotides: TGTGCCAGCAGTTCTAGCGGGAGTATCAGAGCTTACGAGCAGTTCTTC. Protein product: CASSSSGSIRAYEQFF.

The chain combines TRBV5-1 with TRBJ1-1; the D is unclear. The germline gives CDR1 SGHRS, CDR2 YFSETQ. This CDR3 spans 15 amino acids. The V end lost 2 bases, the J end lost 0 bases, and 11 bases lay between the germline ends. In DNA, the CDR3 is TGCGCCAGCAGCTTAGGGAGAGGGATGAACACTGAAGCTTTCTTT. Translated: CASSLGRGMNTEAFF. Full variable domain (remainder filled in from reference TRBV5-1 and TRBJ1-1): KAGVTQTPRYLIKTRGQQVTLSCSPISGHRSVSWYQQTPGQGLQFLFEYFSETQRNKGNFPGRFSGRQFSNSRSEMNVSTLELGDSALYLCASSLGRGMNTEAFFGQGTRLTVV.

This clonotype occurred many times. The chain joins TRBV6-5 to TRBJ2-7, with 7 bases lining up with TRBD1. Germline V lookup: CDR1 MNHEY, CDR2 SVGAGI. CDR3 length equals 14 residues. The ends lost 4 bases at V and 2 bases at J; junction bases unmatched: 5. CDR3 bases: TGTGCCAGCAGTTGGAGACAGGGAGCCTACGAGCAGTACTTC. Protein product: CASSWRQGAYEQYF.

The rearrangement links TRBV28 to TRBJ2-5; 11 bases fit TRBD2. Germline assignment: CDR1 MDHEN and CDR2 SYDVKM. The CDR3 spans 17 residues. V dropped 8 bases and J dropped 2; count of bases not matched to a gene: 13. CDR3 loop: CASGIQTSGIPQETQYF. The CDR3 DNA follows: TGTGCCAGCGGCATTCAGACTAGCGGGATTCCTCAAGAGACCCAGTACTTC.

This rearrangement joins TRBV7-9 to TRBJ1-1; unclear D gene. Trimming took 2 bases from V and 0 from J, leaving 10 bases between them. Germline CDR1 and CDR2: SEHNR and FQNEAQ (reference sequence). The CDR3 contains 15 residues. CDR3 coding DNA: TGTGCCAGCAGCTTATACGGCTTGATGAACACTGAAGCTTTCTTT. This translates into CASSLYGLMNTEAFF. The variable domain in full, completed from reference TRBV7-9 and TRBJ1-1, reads DTGVSQNPRHKITKRGQNVTFRCDPISEHNRLYWYRQTLGQGPEFLTYFQNEAQLEKSRLLSDRFSAERPKGSFSTLEIQRTEQGDSAMYLCASSLYGLMNTEAFFGQGTRLTVV.

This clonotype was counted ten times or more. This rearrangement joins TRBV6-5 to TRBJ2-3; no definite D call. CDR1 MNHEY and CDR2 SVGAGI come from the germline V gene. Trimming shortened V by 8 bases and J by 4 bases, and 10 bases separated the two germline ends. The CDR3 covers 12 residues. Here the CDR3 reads CASGRVSDTQYF. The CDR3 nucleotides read TGTGCCAGCGGAAGGGTATCAGATACGCAGTATTTT.

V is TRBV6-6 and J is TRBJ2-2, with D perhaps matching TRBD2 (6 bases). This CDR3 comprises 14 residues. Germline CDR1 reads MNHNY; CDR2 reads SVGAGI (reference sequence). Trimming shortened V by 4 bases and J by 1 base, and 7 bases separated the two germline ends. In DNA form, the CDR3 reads TGTGCCAGCAGTTGGCGGGAGAACACCGGGGAGCTGTTTTTT. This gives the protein CASSWRENTGELFF.

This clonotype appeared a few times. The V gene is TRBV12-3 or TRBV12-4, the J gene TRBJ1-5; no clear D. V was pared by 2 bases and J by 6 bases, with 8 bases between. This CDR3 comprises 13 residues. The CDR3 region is CASSLTSSQPQHF. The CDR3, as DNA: TGTGCCAGCAGTTTAACCTCAAGTCAGCCCCAGCATTTT.

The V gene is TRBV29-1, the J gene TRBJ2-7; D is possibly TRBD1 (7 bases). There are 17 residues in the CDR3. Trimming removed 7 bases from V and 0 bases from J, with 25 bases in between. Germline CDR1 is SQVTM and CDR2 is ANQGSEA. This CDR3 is CSAQGGPQDTSSYEQYF. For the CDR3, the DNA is TGCAGCGCCCAGGGGGGACCACAGGATACCAGCTCCTACGAGCAGTACTTC.

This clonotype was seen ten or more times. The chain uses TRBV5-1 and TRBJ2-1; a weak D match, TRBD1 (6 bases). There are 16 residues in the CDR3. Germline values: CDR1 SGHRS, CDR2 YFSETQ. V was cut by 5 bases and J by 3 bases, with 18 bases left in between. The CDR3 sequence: CASSRGPRGGYNEQFF. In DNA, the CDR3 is TGCGCCAGCAGTAGGGGTCCCAGAGGGGGCTACAATGAGCAGTTCTTC. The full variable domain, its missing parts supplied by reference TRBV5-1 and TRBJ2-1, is KAGVTQTPRYLIKTRGQQVTLSCSPISGHRSVSWYQQTPGQGLQFLFEYFSETQRNKGNFPGRFSGRQFSNSRSEMNVSTLELGDSALYLCASSRGPRGGYNEQFFGPGTRLTVL.

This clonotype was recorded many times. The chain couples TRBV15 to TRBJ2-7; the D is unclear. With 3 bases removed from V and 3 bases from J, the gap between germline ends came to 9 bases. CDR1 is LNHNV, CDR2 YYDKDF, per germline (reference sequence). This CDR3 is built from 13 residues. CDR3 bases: TGTGCCACCAGCAGCGAACGTCTCTACGAGCAGTACTTC. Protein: CATSSERLYEQYF.